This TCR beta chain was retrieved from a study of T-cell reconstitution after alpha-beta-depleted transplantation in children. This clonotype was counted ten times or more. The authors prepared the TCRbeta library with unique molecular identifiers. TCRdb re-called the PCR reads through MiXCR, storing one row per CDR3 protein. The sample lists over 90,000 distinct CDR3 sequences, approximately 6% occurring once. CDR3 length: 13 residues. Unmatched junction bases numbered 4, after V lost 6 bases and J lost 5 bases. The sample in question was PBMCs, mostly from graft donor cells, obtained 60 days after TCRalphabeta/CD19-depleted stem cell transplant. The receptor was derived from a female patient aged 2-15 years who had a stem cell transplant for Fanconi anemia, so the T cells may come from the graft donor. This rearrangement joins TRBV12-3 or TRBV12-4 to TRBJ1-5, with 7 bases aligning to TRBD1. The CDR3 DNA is TGTGCCAGCAGGGGAACAGGGGATCAGCCCCAGCATTTT. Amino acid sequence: CASRGTGDQPQHF.